These 3 T cell receptor beta chains were sequenced from one sample in a study of T cell responses to AZD1222 COVID-19 vaccine. Clones were read by immunoSEQ multiplex PCR, and TCRdb kept only the in-frame ones, dropping some. The data hold approximately 130,000 clones, with roughly 93% observed a single time. Sequences were derived from peripheral blood, sampled on day 0 of AZD1222 vaccination. The receptors come from an adult in good health.

The chain carries TRBV5-5 and TRBJ2-7, with D perhaps matching TRBD1 (6 bases). CDR1 SGHKS and CDR2 YYEKEE come from the germline V gene (reference sequence). V lost 0 bases and J lost 0, with 7 bases in between. This CDR3 spans 14 amino acids. CDR3: CASSLGDNSYEQYF. In DNA, the CDR3 is TGTGCCAGCAGCTTGGGGGACAACTCCTACGAGCAGTACTTC.

CDR3 protein: CATRPTVYKVYEQYF. DNA of the CDR3: TGTGCCACCCGCCCGACAGTTTACAAAGTTTACGAGCAGTACTTC. The chain links TRBV19 to TRBJ2-7; perhaps TRBD1 as D (5 bases). Per the germline V gene, CDR1 is LNHDA and CDR2 is SQIVND (reference sequence). V was cut by 10 bases and J by 4 bases, with 23 bases left in between. This CDR3 is 15 amino acids long. Variable domain in full (rest from reference TRBV19 and TRBJ2-7): DGGITQSPKYLFRKEGQNVTLSCEQNLNHDAMYWYRQDPGQGLRLIYYSQIVNDFQKGDIAEGYSVSREKKESFPLTVTSAQKNPTAFYLCATRPTVYKVYEQYFGPGTRLTVT.

The chain employs TRBV28 and TRBJ2-7; TRBD2 agrees at 16 bases. V was pared by 7 bases and J by 4 bases, with 10 bases of the junction left unmatched. The germline V gene has CDR1 MDHEN and CDR2 SYDVKM. The CDR3 has 17 residues. CDR3 amino acids: CASIDSGLAGGRYEQYF. DNA for the CDR3: TGTGCCAGCATTGATTCGGGACTAGCGGGAGGGCGTTACGAGCAGTACTTC.